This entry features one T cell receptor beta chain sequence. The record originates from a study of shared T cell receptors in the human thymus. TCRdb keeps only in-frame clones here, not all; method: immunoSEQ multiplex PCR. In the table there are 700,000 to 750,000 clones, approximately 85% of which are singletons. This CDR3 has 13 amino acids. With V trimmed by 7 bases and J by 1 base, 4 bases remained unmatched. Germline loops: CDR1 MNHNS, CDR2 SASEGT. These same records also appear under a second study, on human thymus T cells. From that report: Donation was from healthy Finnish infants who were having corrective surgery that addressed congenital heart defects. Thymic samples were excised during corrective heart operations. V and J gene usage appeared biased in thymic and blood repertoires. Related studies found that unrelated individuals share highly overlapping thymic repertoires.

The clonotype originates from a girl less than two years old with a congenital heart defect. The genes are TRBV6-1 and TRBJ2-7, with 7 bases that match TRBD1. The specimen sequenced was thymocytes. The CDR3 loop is CASNETGSYEQYF. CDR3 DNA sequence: TGTGCCAGCAATGAGACAGGGTCCTACGAGCAGTACTTC.